Below are 14 T cell receptor beta chains sequenced from a single sample in a study of immune cell composition in non-small cell lung cancer. The normal lung sample lay at least 3 cm, and maximally far, from the tumour. Clones were read by immunoSEQ multiplex PCR, and TCRdb kept only the in-frame ones, dropping some. In the table there are about 1,500 clones, about four fifths of which are singletons. The sequenced sample consisted of non-adjacent lung tissue. The receptors here all came from a human donor with non-small cell lung cancer.

This clone has more than one count but fewer than ten. The chain joins TRBV18 to TRBJ2-2, with 8 bases matching TRBD2. The germline V gene encodes CDR1 KGHSH and CDR2 LQKENI. The ends lost 6 bases at V and 5 bases at J; junction bases unmatched: 11. This CDR3 spans 16 amino acids. CDR3 loop: CASSPTGLGMTGELFF. In nucleotides, the CDR3 is TGTGCCAGCTCGCCTACGGGACTAGGGATGACCGGGGAGCTGTTTTTT.

The rearrangement joins TRBV2 to TRBJ2-3, with 7 bases lining up with TRBD1. Germline CDR1 SNHLY, CDR2 FYNNEI. Germline trimming cut 4 bases from V and 1 base from J; bases unmatched to any gene: 2. The CDR3 sequence is 14 residues long. The DNA of the CDR3 is TGTGCCAGCAGTGCTCAGGGGGGCACAGATACGCAGTATTTT. It yields the protein CASSAQGGTDTQYF.

By share, this clone ranks as large. The V gene is TRBV5-1, the J gene TRBJ2-3; maybe TRBD2 (6 bases). CDR1 is SGHRS and CDR2 is YFSETQ in the germline V gene. Trimming shortened V by 0 bases and J by 13 bases, and 12 bases separated the two germline ends. The CDR3 length is 12 residues. This CDR3 reads CASSLGTGEEYF. In DNA, the CDR3 is TGCGCCAGCAGCTTGGGAACGGGGGAGGAGTATTTT.

The genes are TRBV5-1 and TRBJ2-3; 13 bases line up with TRBD2. V was pared by 2 bases and J by 1 base, with 1 base of the junction left unmatched. The germline V gene has CDR1 SGHRS and CDR2 YFSETQ. This CDR3 comprises 16 residues. The CDR3 region is CASSFGTSGGTDTQYF. CDR3 DNA: TGCGCCAGCAGCTTCGGGACTAGCGGGGGCACAGATACGCAGTATTTT.

This clone was seen a single time. The chain carries TRBV5-4 and TRBJ2-3; D is undetermined. CDR1 and CDR2 from the germline V gene are SGHNT and YYREEE (reference sequence). The CDR3 has 13 residues. Trimming left V 3 bases short and J 3 bases short, with 8 bases between. CDR3 sequence reads: CASSSVLTDTQYF. CDR3 bases: TGTGCCAGCAGCTCCGTCTTAACAGATACGCAGTATTTT. The full variable domain, its missing parts supplied by reference TRBV5-4 and TRBJ2-3, is ETGVTQSPTHLIKTRGQQVTLRCSSQSGHNTVSWYQQALGQGPQFIFQYYREEENGRGNFPPRFSGLQFPNYSSELNVNALELDDSALYLCASSSVLTDTQYFGPGTRLTVL.

V and J are TRBV5-1 and TRBJ1-4; 8 bases align to TRBD1. Trimming removed 4 bases from V and 1 base from J; junction bases left unmatched: 15. Germline V lookup: CDR1 SGHRS, CDR2 YFSETQ. The CDR3 length is 19 residues. CDR3 bases: TGCGCCAGCAGCCTTATTGGACAGGGAAAGTTGGGAACTAATGAAAAACTGTTTTTT. Translated, it gives CASSLIGQGKLGTNEKLFF.

The chain carries TRBV28 and TRBJ1-5, with 12 bases lining up with TRBD1. CDR3 length equals 16 residues. Germline trimming cut 2 bases from V and 6 bases from J; bases unmatched to any gene: 5. Looked up from germline, CDR1 is MDHEN and CDR2 is SYDVKM. This CDR3 reads CASSLHGTGGRQPQHF. Written as DNA, the CDR3 is TGTGCCAGCAGTTTACATGGGACAGGGGGCCGTCAGCCCCAGCATTTT.

J is TRBJ1-2 and V is TRBV5-1; 8 bases agree with TRBD1. The CDR3 runs to 15 residues. Germline V gives CDR1 SGHRS, CDR2 YFSETQ. The V and J ends lost 0 bases and 0 bases, in that order; junction bases with no gene match: 1. In DNA form, the CDR3 reads TGCGCCAGCAGCTTGGACAGGGGGACTAACTATGGCTACACCTTC. It yields the protein CASSLDRGTNYGYTF. The full variable domain, with the rest looked up from reference TRBV5-1 and TRBJ1-2, is KAGVTQTPRYLIKTRGQQVTLSCSPISGHRSVSWYQQTPGQGLQFLFEYFSETQRNKGNFPGRFSGRQFSNSRSEMNVSTLELGDSALYLCASSLDRGTNYGYTFGSGTRLTVV.

The rearrangement links TRBV5-1 to TRBJ2-2, with 9 bases matching TRBD1. Germline-derived CDR1 and CDR2 are SGHRS and YFSETQ. The J segment lost 1 base and the V segment lost 4 bases, leaving 8 bases of the junction unmatched. The CDR3 covers 17 residues. The CDR3 here is CASSQIMTGGNTGELFF. The CDR3 DNA reads as TGCGCCAGCAGCCAGATAATGACAGGGGGGAACACCGGGGAGCTGTTTTTT. The full variable domain, its missing parts supplied by reference TRBV5-1 and TRBJ2-2, is KAGVTQTPRYLIKTRGQQVTLSCSPISGHRSVSWYQQTPGQGLQFLFEYFSETQRNKGNFPGRFSGRQFSNSRSEMNVSTLELGDSALYLCASSQIMTGGNTGELFFGEGSRLTVL.

The CDR3 DNA reads as TGTGCCAGCAGGGACATGGGGGGTAGCTACAATGAGCAGTTCTTC. Its translation: CASRDMGGSYNEQFF. J is TRBJ2-1 and V is TRBV28, with D perhaps TRBD2 (6 bases). Trimming removed 6 bases from V and 3 bases from J, with 15 bases in between. The CDR3 contains 15 residues. CDR1 and CDR2 (germline): MDHEN, SYDVKM. The entire variable domain, with the rest obtained from reference TRBV28 and TRBJ2-1, is as follows: DVKVTQSSRYLVKRTGEKVFLECVQDMDHENMFWYRQDPGLGLRLIYFSYDVKMKEKGDIPEGYSVSREKKERFSLILESASTNQTSMYLCASRDMGGSYNEQFFGPGTRLTVL.

The chain joins TRBV5-1 to TRBJ2-7; a weak D match, TRBD1 (6 bases). Germline values: CDR1 SGHRS, CDR2 YFSETQ. The CDR3 is 15 residues long. Trimming removed 1 base at V and 3 bases at J, with 14 bases between. The CDR3 spells CASSLRPGVDYEQYF. As DNA, the CDR3 is TGCGCCAGCAGCTTGCGCCCAGGGGTGGACTACGAGCAGTACTTC.

This clone was counted between two and nine times. The V and J genes are TRBV28 and TRBJ2-1, with 7 bases matching TRBD1. Germline V gene data show CDR1 as MDHEN and CDR2 as SYDVKM. This CDR3 has 17 amino acids. V shed 4 bases and J 6 bases; nucleotides not matched to a gene: 15. The chain's CDR3 is CASSSPSDRAASNEQFF. Written as DNA, the CDR3 is TGTGCCAGCAGTTCCCCCTCAGACAGGGCAGCCTCCAATGAGCAGTTCTTC.

The J gene is TRBJ2-7, the V gene TRBV5-1; the D gene is possibly TRBD2 (6 bases). V lost 7 bases and J 4 bases, leaving 15 bases between the germline ends. This CDR3 has 13 residues. Germline V lookup: CDR1 SGHRS, CDR2 YFSETQ. The CDR3 region has the DNA TGCGCCAGCGGTAGGGCCGGGGGTTACGAGCAGTACTTC. Protein sequence: CASGRAGGYEQYF.

The CDR3 DNA sequence: TGTGCCAGCAGTGAATTGGCCCCTGGGGCCAACGTCCTGACTTTC. Encoded protein: CASSELAPGANVLTF. The chain joins TRBV6-1 to TRBJ2-6; unclear D gene. Germline V gives CDR1 MNHNS, CDR2 SASEGT. V lost 2 bases and J lost 2, with 7 bases in between. The CDR3 consists of 15 residues.